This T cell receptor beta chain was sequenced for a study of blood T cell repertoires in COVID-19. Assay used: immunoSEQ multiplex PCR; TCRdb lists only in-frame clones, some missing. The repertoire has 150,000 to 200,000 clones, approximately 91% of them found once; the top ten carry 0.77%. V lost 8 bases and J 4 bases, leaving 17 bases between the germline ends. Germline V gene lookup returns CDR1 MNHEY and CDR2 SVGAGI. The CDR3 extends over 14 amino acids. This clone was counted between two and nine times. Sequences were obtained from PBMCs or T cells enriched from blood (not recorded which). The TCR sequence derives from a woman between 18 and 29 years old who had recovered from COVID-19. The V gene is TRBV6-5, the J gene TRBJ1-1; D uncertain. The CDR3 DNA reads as TGTGCCAGCGGGATCGGGGTAGGGAGCACTGAAGCTTTCTTT. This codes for CASGIGVGSTEAFF.